These 3 T cell receptor beta chains came from one sample sequenced in a study of control samples from healthy donors and cancer patients. Some clones are missing from TCRdb's copy, which holds only in-frame ones; the method was immunoSEQ multiplex PCR. This repertoire shows approximately 140,000 clones, about 85% found once; its top ten account for roughly 9%. The sequenced sample consisted of blood. The receptors originated from a woman aged 25 to 39 in good health.

The chain couples TRBV25-1 to TRBJ2-1, with a weak D call TRBD2 (5 bases). Per the germline V gene, CDR1 is MGHDK and CDR2 is SYGVNS. The CDR3 is 14 amino acids. V lost 3 bases and J lost 4, with 10 bases in between. The CDR3 DNA follows: TGTGCCAGCAGTGACGGGCTAGCTTACAATGAGCAGTTCTTC. Translation gives CASSDGLAYNEQFF. The complete variable domain, with remaining parts taken from reference TRBV25-1 and TRBJ2-1, reads EADIYQTPRYLVIGTGKKITLECSQTMGHDKMYWYQQDPGMELHLIHYSYGVNSTEKGDLSSESTVSRIRTEHFPLTLESARPSHTSQYLCASSDGLAYNEQFFGPGTRLTVL.

In this sample, this clone turned up once. The chain recombines TRBV28 with TRBJ1-4; D gene unclear. Germline V gene lookup returns CDR1 MDHEN and CDR2 SYDVKM. V was pared by 11 bases and J by 10 bases, with 17 bases between. The length of the CDR3 is 12 residues. The CDR3 nucleotides read TGTGCCGCGGCGGCCTCCCGGGGAAAACTGTTTTTT. Encoded protein: CAAAASRGKLFF.

This chain connects TRBV6-6 to TRBJ2-3; TRBD2 agrees at 12 bases. The CDR3 totals 16 residues. The junction had 9 bases not matched to a gene; V was cut back by 6 bases and J by 5 bases. Germline-derived CDR1 and CDR2 are MNHNY and SVGAGI (reference sequence). The CDR3 sequence: CASSRSTSGSLDTQYF. The CDR3 region has the DNA TGTGCCAGCAGCCGATCGACTAGCGGGAGTCTAGATACGCAGTATTTT.